These 5 T cell receptor beta chains were sequenced from one sample in a study of vaccination effects on CD4 cells after COVID-19. Which antigens these TCRs recognize remains unknown. The method was immunoSEQ multiplex PCR; TCRdb's version includes in-frame clones alone and lacks a portion of them. Counted here are approximately 11,000 clones, just under 75% occurring once; the ten biggest clones make up 20% to 25%. The ViraFEST assay expanded antigen-specific CD4+ T cells with viral peptide pools before sequencing. At the end of approximately 10 days of culture, CD4+ T cells were isolated. The sequencing here drew on CD4+ T cells from PBMCs cultured with HCoV-229E spike peptides, taken before COVID-19 vaccination. The receptors were gathered from a human donor who received a COVID-19 vaccine.

This clone was detected only a few times. V gene TRBV19 combines with J gene TRBJ2-2; D is possibly TRBD2 (6 bases). With 7 bases removed from V and 5 bases from J, the gap between germline ends came to 14 bases. Germline V CDR1 and CDR2: LNHDA, SQIVND (reference sequence). The CDR3 totals 14 residues. CDR3 sequence reads: CASTSRGGTGELFF. Written as DNA, the CDR3 is TGTGCCAGTACTAGCCGGGGAGGTACCGGGGAGCTGTTTTTT.

This chain uses TRBV5-1 with TRBJ2-7, with TRBD1 matching 9 bases. Germline V gene sequence: CDR1 SGHRS, CDR2 YFSETQ. CDR3 size: 15 residues. The V and J ends lost 4 bases and 0 bases, in that order; junction bases with no gene match: 5. CDR3: CASSPPTGGSYEQYF. The DNA of the CDR3 is TGCGCCAGCAGCCCCCCGACAGGGGGCTCCTACGAGCAGTACTTC.

The chain employs TRBV10-3 and TRBJ1-2, with D unclear. This CDR3 is 12 amino acids long. The germline V and J ends were trimmed by 6 bases and 4 bases, with 9 bases remaining between them. Germline CDR1 is ENHRY and CDR2 is SYGVKD. CDR3: CAIRGGSYGYTF. The CDR3 nucleotides read TGTGCCATCAGGGGCGGTTCCTATGGCTACACCTTC.

The chain uses TRBV4-1 and TRBJ1-1; D unclear. CDR1 MGHRA and CDR2 YSYEKL come from the germline V gene. The CDR3 loop spans 14 amino acids. V was pared by 2 bases and J by 5 bases, with 12 bases between. CDR3 nucleotides: TGCGCCAGCAGCCAACCGGGTAGGAGTACTGAAGCTTTCTTT. It yields the protein CASSQPGRSTEAFF.

This clone has only one observation. The chain links TRBV4-1 to TRBJ2-7, with TRBD2 matching over 9 bases. This CDR3 is 18 amino acids long. CDR1 and CDR2 from the germline V gene are MGHRA and YSYEKL. The J segment lost 3 bases and the V segment lost 1 base, leaving 13 bases of the junction unmatched. The CDR3 region has the DNA TGCGCCAGCAGCCAAGGAGCCCTGGGTAGCGGGAGCCGCTACGAGCAGTACTTC. This gives the protein CASSQGALGSGSRYEQYF.